Listed below are T cell receptor beta chains from one sample, sequenced in a study of quantifying T cell responses using KT2 cells. TCRdb re-analysed the UMI-ligation and nested PCR reads in MiXCR, keeping a single row per CDR3 protein. This table holds over 55,000 distinct CDR3 sequences, around an eighth found once. Sequencing used PBMCs spiked with cells of the T cell clone KT2. The receptors here all came from a human donor. The CDR3 runs from the conserved cysteine through the conserved F or W. Each record gives: V gene, D gene, J gene, clone size, CDR3 DNA, CDR3 protein. A D gene is named only where the DNA matches it firmly. The size entry is marked missing in some rows and otherwise reads once, few, many or a size class.

v_gene: TRBV13; d_gene: TRBD1; j_gene: TRBJ1-1; abundance: -; CDR3nt: TGTGCCAGCAGCCCCGCCAGGGACAGACTGAACACTGAAGCTTTCTTT; CDR3aa: CASSPARDRLNTEAFF
v_gene: TRBV5-4; d_gene: TRBD1; j_gene: TRBJ1-3; abundance: -; CDR3nt: TGTGCCAGCAGCCGTGGACAGGGAGGAAACACCATATATTTT; CDR3aa: CASSRGQGGNTIYF
v_gene: TRBV30; d_gene: -; j_gene: TRBJ1-4; abundance: -; CDR3nt: TGTGCCTGGAGCTTGTTTCGGCAGGGTGCCGCGACTAATGAAAAACTGTTTTTT; CDR3aa: CAWSLFRQGAATNEKLFF
v_gene: TRBV12-3/TRBV12-4; d_gene: -; j_gene: TRBJ2-7; abundance: few; CDR3nt: TGTGCCAGCAGTCCCCAGGGGATCGAGCAGTACTTC; CDR3aa: CASSPQGIEQYF
v_gene: TRBV20-1; d_gene: TRBD2; j_gene: TRBJ2-7; abundance: many; CDR3nt: TGCAGTGCTAGACCCCTAGCGGGGTACTCCTACGAGCAGTACTTC; CDR3aa: CSARPLAGYSYEQYF
v_gene: TRBV29-1; d_gene: TRBD1; j_gene: TRBJ1-1; abundance: many; CDR3nt: TGCAGCGTGGAAGACAGGGGGCGAATCACTGAAGCTTTCTTT; CDR3aa: CSVEDRGRITEAFF
v_gene: TRBV10-3; d_gene: TRBD1; j_gene: TRBJ1-1; abundance: -; CDR3nt: TGTGCCATCAGTGAGGCGACAGGGCGAAAAGACACTGAAGCTTTCTTT; CDR3aa: CAISEATGRKDTEAFF
v_gene: TRBV20-1; d_gene: -; j_gene: TRBJ1-6; abundance: few; CDR3nt: TGCAGTGCTAGTGGTCCCGGGGGACGTAATTCACCCCTCCACTTT; CDR3aa: CSASGPGGRNSPLHF
v_gene: TRBV20-1; d_gene: -; j_gene: TRBJ2-7; abundance: many; CDR3nt: TGCAGTGCTAGAGTCGGGTTCCTGGAGCAGTACTTC; CDR3aa: CSARVGFLEQYF
v_gene: TRBV23-1; d_gene: TRBD1; j_gene: TRBJ2-7; abundance: -; CDR3nt: TGCGCCAGCAGTCTGAGGGGGCCTGCGTTCTACGAGCAGTACTTC; CDR3aa: CASSLRGPAFYEQYF
v_gene: TRBV4-3; d_gene: TRBD1; j_gene: TRBJ1-1; abundance: few; CDR3nt: TGCGCCAGCAGCCACGAATGGGACAGTAACACTGAAGCTTTCTTT; CDR3aa: CASSHEWDSNTEAFF
v_gene: TRBV6-1; d_gene: TRBD1; j_gene: TRBJ2-2; abundance: -; CDR3nt: TGTGCCAGCATAAGACAGGGGTACACCGGGGAGCTGTTTTTT; CDR3aa: CASIRQGYTGELFF
v_gene: TRBV2; d_gene: TRBD1; j_gene: TRBJ2-2; abundance: few; CDR3nt: TGTGCCAGCAGGACAGGGGTGGCCGGGGAGCTGTTTTTT; CDR3aa: CASRTGVAGELFF
v_gene: TRBV20-1; d_gene: TRBD2; j_gene: TRBJ2-7; abundance: few; CDR3nt: TGCAGTGCTTCGGGACTAGCGGGGAGTACCTACGAGCAGTACTTC; CDR3aa: CSASGLAGSTYEQYF
v_gene: TRBV30; d_gene: TRBD1; j_gene: TRBJ1-4; abundance: few; CDR3nt: TGTGCCTGGTCCGGGACAGGCAATGAAAAACTGTTTTTT; CDR3aa: CAWSGTGNEKLFF
v_gene: TRBV20-1; d_gene: -; j_gene: TRBJ1-1; abundance: few; CDR3nt: TGCAGTGCGCCCGTCGGGGACACTGAAGCTTTCTTT; CDR3aa: CSAPVGDTEAFF
v_gene: TRBV3-1; d_gene: -; j_gene: TRBJ1-6; abundance: few; CDR3nt: TGTGCCAGCAGCCTCCGCTTAGGCACCCTCCACTTT; CDR3aa: CASSLRLGTLHF
v_gene: TRBV7-9; d_gene: -; j_gene: TRBJ1-3; abundance: many; CDR3nt: TGTGCCAGCAGCTTAGAAGGGGGATTCTCTGGAAACACCATATATTTT; CDR3aa: CASSLEGGFSGNTIYF